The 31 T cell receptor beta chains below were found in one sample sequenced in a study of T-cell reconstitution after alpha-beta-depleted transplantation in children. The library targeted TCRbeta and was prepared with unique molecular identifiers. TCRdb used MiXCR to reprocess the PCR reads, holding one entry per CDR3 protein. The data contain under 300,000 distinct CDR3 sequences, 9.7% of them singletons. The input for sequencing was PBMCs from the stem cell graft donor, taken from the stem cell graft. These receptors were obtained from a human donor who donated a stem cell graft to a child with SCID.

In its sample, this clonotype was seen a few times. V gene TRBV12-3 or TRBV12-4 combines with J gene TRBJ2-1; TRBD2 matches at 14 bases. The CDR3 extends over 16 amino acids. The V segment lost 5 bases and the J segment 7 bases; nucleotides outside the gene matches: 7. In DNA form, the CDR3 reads TGTGCCAGCAGTGGGAGACTAGCGGGGGGGGGGAATGAGCAGTTCTTC. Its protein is CASSGRLAGGGNEQFF.

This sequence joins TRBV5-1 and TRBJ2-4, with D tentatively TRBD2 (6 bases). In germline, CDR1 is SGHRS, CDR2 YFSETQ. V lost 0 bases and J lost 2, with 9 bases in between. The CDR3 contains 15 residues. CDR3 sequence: CASSLVGGTKNIQYF. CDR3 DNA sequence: TGCGCCAGCAGCTTGGTCGGGGGTACCAAAAACATTCAGTACTTC.

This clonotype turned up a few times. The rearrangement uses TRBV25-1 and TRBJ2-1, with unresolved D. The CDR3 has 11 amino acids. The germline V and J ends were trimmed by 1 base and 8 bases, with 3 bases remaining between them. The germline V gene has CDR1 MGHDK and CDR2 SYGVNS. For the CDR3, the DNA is TGTGCCAGCAGTGAATTTTATGAGCAGTTCTTC. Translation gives CASSEFYEQFF.

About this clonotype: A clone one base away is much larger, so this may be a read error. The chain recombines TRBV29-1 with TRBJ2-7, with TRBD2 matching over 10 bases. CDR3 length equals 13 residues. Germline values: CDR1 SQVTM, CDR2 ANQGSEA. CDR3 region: CSVGYSSGGEQSF. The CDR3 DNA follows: TGCAGCGTCGGATACTCTAGCGGGGGCGAGCAGTCCTTC.

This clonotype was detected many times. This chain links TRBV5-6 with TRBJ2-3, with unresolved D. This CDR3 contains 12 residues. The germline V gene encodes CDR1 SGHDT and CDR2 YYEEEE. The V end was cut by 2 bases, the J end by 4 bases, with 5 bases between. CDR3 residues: CASSFQPDTQYF. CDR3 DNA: TGTGCCAGCAGCTTCCAGCCAGATACGCAGTATTTT.

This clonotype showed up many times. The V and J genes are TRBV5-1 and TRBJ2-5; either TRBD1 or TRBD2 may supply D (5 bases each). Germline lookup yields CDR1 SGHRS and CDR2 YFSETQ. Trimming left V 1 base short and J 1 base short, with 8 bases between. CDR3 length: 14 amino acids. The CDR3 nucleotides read TGCGCCAGCAGCTTGACAGGACTCCAAGAGACCCAGTACTTC. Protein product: CASSLTGLQETQYF.

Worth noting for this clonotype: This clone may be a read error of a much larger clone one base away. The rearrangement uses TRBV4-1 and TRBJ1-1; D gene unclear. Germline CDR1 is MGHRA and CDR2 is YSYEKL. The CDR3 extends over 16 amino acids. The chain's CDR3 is CASSQPGYSENTESFF. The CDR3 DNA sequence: TGCGCCAGCAGCCAACCAGGCTACAGCGAGAACACTGAATCTTTCTTT.

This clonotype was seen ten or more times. The DNA of the CDR3 is TGTGCCAGCTCACCATTCGCCGGGACAGGGGGCACTGAAGCTTTCTTT. This sequence encodes CASSPFAGTGGTEAFF. The chain is built from TRBV18 and TRBJ1-1; TRBD1 agrees at 11 bases. In germline, CDR1 is KGHSH, CDR2 LQKENI. The length of the CDR3 is 16 residues. Trimming took 2 bases from V and 4 from J; bases not matched to a gene: 6.

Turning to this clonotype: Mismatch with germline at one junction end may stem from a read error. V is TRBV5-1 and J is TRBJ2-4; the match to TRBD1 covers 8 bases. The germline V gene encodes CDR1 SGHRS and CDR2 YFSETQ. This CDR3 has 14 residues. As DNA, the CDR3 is TGCGCCAGCAGCTTCTCCGGGACAGGTGACATTCAGAACTTC. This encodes CASSFSGTGDIQNF.

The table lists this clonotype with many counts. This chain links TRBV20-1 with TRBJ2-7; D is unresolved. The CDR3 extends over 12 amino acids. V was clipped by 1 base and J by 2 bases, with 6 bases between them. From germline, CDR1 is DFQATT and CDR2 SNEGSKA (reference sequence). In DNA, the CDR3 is TGCAGTGCTAGAGTCAATGCCTACGAGCAGTACTTC. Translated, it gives CSARVNAYEQYF.

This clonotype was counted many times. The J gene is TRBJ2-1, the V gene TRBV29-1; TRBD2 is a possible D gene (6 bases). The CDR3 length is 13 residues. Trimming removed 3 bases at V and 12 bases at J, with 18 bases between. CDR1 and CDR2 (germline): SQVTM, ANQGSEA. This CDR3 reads CSVEPNFGGGQFF. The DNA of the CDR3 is TGCAGCGTTGAGCCTAATTTCGGGGGAGGGCAGTTCTTC.

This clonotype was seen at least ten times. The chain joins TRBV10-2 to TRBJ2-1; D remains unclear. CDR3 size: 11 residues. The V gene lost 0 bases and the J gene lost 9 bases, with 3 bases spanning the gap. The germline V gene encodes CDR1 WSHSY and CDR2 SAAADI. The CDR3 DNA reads TGCGCCAGCAGTGAGTCGGGTGAGCAGTTCTTC. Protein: CASSESGEQFF.

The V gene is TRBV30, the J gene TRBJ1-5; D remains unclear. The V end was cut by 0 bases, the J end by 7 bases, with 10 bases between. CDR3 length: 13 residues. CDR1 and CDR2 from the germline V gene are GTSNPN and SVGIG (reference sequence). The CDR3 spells CAWSVSTSQPQHF. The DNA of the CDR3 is TGTGCCTGGAGTGTATCGACATCCCAGCCCCAGCATTTT.

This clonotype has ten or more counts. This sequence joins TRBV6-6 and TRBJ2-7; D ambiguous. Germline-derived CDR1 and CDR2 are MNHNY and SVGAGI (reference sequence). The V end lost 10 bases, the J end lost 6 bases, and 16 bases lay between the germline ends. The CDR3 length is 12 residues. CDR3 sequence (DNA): TGTGCCACCATGGGCTTGGGGTTCGAGCAGTACTTC. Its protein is CATMGLGFEQYF.

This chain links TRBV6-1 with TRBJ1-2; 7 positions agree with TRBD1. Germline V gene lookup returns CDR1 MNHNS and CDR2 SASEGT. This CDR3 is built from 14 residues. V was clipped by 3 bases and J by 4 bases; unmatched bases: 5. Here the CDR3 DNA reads TGTGCCAGCAGTGACCGACAGGGCGGCTATGGCTACACCTTC. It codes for CASSDRQGGYGYTF.

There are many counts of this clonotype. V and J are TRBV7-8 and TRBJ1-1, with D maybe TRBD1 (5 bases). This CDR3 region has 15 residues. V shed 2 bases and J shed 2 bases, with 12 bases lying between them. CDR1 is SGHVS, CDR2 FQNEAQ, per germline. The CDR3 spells CASSLLDSVNTEAFF. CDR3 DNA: TGTGCCAGCAGCTTACTAGACAGCGTCAACACTGAAGCTTTCTTT. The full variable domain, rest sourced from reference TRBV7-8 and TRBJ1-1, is GAGVSQSPRYKVAKRGQDVALRCDPISGHVSLFWYQQALGQGPEFLTYFQNEAQLDKSGLPSDRFFAERPEGSVSTLKIQRTQQEDSAVYLCASSLLDSVNTEAFFGQGTRLTVV.

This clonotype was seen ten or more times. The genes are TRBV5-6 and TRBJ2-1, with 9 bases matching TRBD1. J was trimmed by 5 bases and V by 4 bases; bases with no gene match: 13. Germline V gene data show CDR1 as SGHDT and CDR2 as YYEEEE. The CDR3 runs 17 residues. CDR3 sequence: CASSRRRWDRENNEQFF. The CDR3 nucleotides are TGTGCCAGCAGCCGGAGGAGATGGGACAGGGAAAACAATGAGCAGTTCTTC.

CDR3 region: CAWTAGGGQPQHF. The CDR3, as DNA: TGTGCCTGGACCGCAGGGGGCGGTCAGCCCCAGCATTTT. The chain links TRBV30 to TRBJ1-5; TRBD1 aligns across 8 bases. Germline CDR1 GTSNPN, CDR2 SVGIG (reference sequence). The CDR3 extends over 13 amino acids. V lost 4 bases, J lost 6 bases, and 5 bases stayed unmatched. The complete variable domain, with remaining parts taken from reference TRBV30 and TRBJ1-5, reads SQTIHQWPATLVQPVGSPLSLECTVEGTSNPNLYWYRQAAGRGLQLLFYSVGIGQISSEVPQNLSASRPQDRQFILSSKKLLLSDSGFYLCAWTAGGGQPQHFGDGTRLSIL.

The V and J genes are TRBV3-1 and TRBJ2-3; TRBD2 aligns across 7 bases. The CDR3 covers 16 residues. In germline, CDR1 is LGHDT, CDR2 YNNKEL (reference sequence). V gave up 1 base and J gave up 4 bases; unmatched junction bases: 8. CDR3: CASSQGFQRGADTQYF. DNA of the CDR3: TGTGCCAGCAGCCAAGGTTTCCAGCGGGGCGCAGATACGCAGTATTTT.

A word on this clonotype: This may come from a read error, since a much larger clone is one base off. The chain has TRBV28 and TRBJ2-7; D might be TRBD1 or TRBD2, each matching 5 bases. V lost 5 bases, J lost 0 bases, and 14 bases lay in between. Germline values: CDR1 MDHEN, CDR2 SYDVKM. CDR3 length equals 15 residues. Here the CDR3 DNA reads TGTGCCAGCAGTCTCTTCGGGGCCAGCTCCTACGAGCAGTACTTC. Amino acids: CASSLFGASSYEQYF.

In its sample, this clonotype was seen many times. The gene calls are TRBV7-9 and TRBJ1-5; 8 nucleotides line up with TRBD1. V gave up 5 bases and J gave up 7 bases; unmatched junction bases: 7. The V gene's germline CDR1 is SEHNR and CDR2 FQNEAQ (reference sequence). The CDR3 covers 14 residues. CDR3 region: CASSTGTGGQPQHF. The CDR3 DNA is TGTGCCAGCAGCACCGGGACAGGCGGCCAGCCCCAGCATTTT.

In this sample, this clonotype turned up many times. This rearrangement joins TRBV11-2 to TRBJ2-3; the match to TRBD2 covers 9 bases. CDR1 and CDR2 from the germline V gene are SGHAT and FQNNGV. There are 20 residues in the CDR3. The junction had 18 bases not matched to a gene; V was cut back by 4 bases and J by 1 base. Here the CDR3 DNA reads TGTGCCAGCAGCTCCCCATGGCTAGCGGGGTCCCCCCGCGGCACAGATACGCAGTATTTT. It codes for CASSSPWLAGSPRGTDTQYF.

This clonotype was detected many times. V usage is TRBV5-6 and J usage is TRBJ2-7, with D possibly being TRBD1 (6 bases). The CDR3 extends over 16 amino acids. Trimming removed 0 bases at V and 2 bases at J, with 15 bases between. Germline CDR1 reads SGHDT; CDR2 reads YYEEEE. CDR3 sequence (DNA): TGTGCCAGCAGCTTGGAAACCAGGGGTTTCACCTACGAGCAGTACTTC. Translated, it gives CASSLETRGFTYEQYF.

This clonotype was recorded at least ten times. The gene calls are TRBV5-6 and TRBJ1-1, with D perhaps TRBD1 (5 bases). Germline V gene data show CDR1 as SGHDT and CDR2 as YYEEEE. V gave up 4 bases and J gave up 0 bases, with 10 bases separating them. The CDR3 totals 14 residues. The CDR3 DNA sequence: TGTGCCAGCAGCCCGGACATCATGAACACTGAAGCTTTCTTT. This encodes CASSPDIMNTEAFF.

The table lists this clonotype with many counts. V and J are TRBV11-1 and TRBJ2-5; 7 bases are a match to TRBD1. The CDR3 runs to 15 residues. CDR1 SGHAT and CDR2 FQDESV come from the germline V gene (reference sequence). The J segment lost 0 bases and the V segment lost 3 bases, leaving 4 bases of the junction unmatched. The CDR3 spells CASSLDRLYQETQYF. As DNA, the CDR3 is TGTGCCAGCAGCTTGGACAGGTTGTACCAAGAGACCCAGTACTTC.

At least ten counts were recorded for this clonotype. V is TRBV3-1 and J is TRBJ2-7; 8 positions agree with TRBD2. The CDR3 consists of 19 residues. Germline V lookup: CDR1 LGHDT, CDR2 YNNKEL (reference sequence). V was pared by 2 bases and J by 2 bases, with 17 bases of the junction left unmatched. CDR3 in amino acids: CASSQPPRRGALLPYEQYF. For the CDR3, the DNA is TGTGCCAGCAGCCAACCCCCGCGGCGGGGGGCACTACTTCCCTACGAGCAGTACTTC.

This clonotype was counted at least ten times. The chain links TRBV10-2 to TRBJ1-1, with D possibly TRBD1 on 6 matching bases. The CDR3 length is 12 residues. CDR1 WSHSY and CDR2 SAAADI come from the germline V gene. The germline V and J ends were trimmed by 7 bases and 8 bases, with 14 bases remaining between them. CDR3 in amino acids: CASNDDRWEAFF. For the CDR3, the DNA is TGCGCCAGCAATGATGACAGGTGGGAAGCTTTCTTT.

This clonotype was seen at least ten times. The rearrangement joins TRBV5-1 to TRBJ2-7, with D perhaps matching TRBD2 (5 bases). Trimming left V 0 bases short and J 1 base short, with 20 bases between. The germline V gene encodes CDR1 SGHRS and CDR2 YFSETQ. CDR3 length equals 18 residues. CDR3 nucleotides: TGCGCCAGCAGCTTGGATACGACGCGAGGCGGGTCTTCCTACGAGCAGTACTTC. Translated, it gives CASSLDTTRGGSSYEQYF.

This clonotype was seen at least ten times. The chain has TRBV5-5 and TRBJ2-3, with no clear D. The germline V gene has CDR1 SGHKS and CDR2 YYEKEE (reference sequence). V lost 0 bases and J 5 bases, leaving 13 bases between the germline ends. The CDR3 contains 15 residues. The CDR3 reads CASSLANSLGDTQYF. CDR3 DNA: TGTGCCAGCAGCTTGGCCAATTCCCTAGGAGATACGCAGTATTTT.

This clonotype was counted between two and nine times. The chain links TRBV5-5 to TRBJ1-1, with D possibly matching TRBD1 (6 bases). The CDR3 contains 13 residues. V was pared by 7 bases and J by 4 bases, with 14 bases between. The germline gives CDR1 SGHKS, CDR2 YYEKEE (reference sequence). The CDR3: CASGVGGRTEAFF. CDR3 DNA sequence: TGTGCCAGCGGGGTCGGGGGGCGCACTGAAGCTTTCTTT.

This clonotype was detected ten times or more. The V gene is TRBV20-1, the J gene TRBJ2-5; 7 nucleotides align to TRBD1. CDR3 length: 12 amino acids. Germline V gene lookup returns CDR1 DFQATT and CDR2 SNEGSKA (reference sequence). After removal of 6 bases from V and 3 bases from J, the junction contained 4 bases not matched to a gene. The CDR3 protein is CSAYDREETQYF. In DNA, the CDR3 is TGCAGTGCGTACGACAGGGAAGAGACCCAGTACTTC.